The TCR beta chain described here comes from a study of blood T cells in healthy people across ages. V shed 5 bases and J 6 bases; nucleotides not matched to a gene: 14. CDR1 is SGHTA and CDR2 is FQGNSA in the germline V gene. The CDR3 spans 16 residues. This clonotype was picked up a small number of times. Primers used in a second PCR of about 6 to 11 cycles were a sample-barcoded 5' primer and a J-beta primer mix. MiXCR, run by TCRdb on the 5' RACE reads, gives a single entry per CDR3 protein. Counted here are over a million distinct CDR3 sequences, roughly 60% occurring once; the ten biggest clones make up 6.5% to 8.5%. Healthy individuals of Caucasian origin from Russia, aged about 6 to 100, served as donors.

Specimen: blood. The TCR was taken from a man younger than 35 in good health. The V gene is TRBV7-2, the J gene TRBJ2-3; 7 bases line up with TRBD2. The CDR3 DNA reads TGTGCCAGCAGCCAACTAGCGTCCCCATCTTCCGATACGCAGTATTTT. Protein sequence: CASSQLASPSSDTQYF. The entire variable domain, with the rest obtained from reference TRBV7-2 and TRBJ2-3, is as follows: GAGVSQSPSNKVTEKGKDVELRCDPISGHTALYWYRQSLGQGLEFLIYFQGNSAPDKSGLPSDRFSAERTGGSVSTLTIQRTQQEDSAVYLCASSQLASPSSDTQYFGPGTRLTVL.